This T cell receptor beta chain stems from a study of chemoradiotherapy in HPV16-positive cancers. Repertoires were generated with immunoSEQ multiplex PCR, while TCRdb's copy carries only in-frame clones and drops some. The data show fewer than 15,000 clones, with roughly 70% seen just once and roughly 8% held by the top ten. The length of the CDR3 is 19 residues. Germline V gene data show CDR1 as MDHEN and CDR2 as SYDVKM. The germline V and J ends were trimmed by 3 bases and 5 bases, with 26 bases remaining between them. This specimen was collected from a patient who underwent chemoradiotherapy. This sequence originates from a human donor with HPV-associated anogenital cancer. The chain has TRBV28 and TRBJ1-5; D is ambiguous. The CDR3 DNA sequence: TGTGCCAGCAGTTTTGGTATGGTTTCAACCTTACGATACGATCAGCCCCAGCATTTT. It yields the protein CASSFGMVSTLRYDQPQHF.